These 22 T cell receptor beta chains were sequenced from one sample in a study of Graves' ophthalmopathy and Graves' hyperthyroidism (dated by TCRdb to 2016 to 2019). Sequencing was performed on an Illumina HiSeq 2000. TCR beta CDR3 regions were amplified from RNA transcripts for repertoire sequencing. A first-round RT-PCR used HTBI primers with the Qiagen OneStep RT-PCR kit, followed by a second-round multiplex PCR, size selection and purification. The raw public data were reprocessed by TCRdb itself: fastp quality trimming at Q25, MiXCR clonotype calling, in-frame beta chains only. Duplicate CDR3 protein sequences are folded into a single record with the most common DNA and genes. The sample records almost 750,000 distinct CDR3 sequences, about 44% of which are singletons. The biggest ten clones account for around 40% of the sample. What was sequenced was peripheral blood. These receptors all stem from an adult man with Graves' ophthalmopathy.

V is TRBV2 and J is TRBJ2-7; TRBD2 agrees at 9 bases. The J call is uncertain, as TRBJ2-1 better fits the DNA end. This CDR3 is built from 13 residues. Germline V CDR1 and CDR2: SNHLY, FYNNEI. CDR3 coding DNA: TGTGCCAGCAGTGAAGGGACTAGCGTAGAGCAGTTCTTC. It is translated as CASSEGTSVEQFF.

The chain uses TRBV5-1 and TRBJ1-6, with D unclear. V shed 1 base and J shed 8 bases, with 13 bases lying between them. CDR3 length equals 15 residues. CDR1 and CDR2 (germline): SGHRS, YFSETQ. CDR3 in DNA: TGCGCCAGCAGCTTGATTGAGGGAGTTGATTCACCCCTCCACTTT. It specifies CASSLIEGVDSPLHF.

The chain combines TRBV12-3 or TRBV12-4 with TRBJ2-5; D uncertain. V was pared by 3 bases and J by 4 bases, with 9 bases between. The CDR3 runs to 13 residues. Here the CDR3 DNA reads TGTGCCAGCAGTTTTGGTTCTTTAGAGACCCAGTACTTC. Translating gives CASSFGSLETQYF.

Points on this clonotype: Sequence at one end of the junction differs from germline and may be a read error. V gene TRBV6-9 combines with J gene TRBJ1-5; D is unclear. The CDR3 has 17 residues. Looked up from germline, CDR1 is MNHGY and CDR2 is SVAAGI. Written as DNA, the CDR3 is TGTGCCAGCAGTGATTCTTGGCTCACCTCTCTGTATCAGCCCCAGCATTTT. It yields the protein CASSDSWLTSLYQPQHF.

This clonotype was picked up a small number of times. The chain has TRBV6-5 and TRBJ1-2; a weak D match, TRBD1 (5 bases). There are 14 residues in the CDR3. V was trimmed by 6 bases and J by 0 bases, leaving 11 bases between them. Germline-derived CDR1 and CDR2 are MNHEY and SVGAGI. As DNA, the CDR3 is TGTGCCAGCAGAGTCGCCAGGGCTAACTATGGCTACACCTTC. Translated, it gives CASRVARANYGYTF.

This sequence joins TRBV9 and TRBJ1-2; possibly TRBD1 for D (5 bases). The germline V gene encodes CDR1 SGDLS and CDR2 YYNGEE. This CDR3 has 15 amino acids. Deletions cut 5 bases from V and 5 bases from J, with 19 bases between. The CDR3 loop is CASSPAGTQGYGYTF. The CDR3 nucleotides are TGTGCCAGCAGTCCCGCGGGCACCCAGGGTTATGGCTACACCTTC.

This clonotype came up many times. The chain couples TRBV29-1 to TRBJ2-7, with 14 nucleotides matching TRBD2. CDR1 is SQVTM and CDR2 is ANQGSEA in the germline V gene. The CDR3 is 15 amino acids. J gave up 2 bases and V 4 bases, and 4 bases lay outside the gene matches. CDR3 protein: CSVGLAGGFTYEQYF. The DNA of the CDR3 is TGCAGCGTTGGACTAGCGGGAGGGTTTACCTACGAGCAGTACTTC.

This clonotype was recorded many times. This chain connects TRBV29-1 to TRBJ1-1, with TRBD1 as a possible D gene (5 bases). This CDR3 comprises 12 residues. Germline V lookup: CDR1 SQVTM, CDR2 ANQGSEA. V lost 5 bases to trimming and J lost 0 bases, with 7 bases between them. The CDR3 DNA reads TGCAGCGTTCGGGGGGTGAACACTGAAGCTTTCTTT. As protein: CSVRGVNTEAFF.

This clonotype was found a few times. The chain links TRBV2 to TRBJ1-6, with D uncertain. The length of the CDR3 is 15 residues. CDR1 and CDR2 from the germline V gene are SNHLY and FYNNEI. V gave up 6 bases and J gave up 8 bases, with 17 bases separating them. The CDR3, as DNA: TGTGCCAGCAGCCAAGTAAAGGGAAACCATTCACCCCTCCACTTT. Translation: CASSQVKGNHSPLHF.

The sample holds a few counts of this clonotype. This chain joins TRBV20-1 and TRBJ2-7, with 7 bases identical to TRBD2. The CDR3 consists of 16 residues. With V trimmed by 3 bases and J by 0 bases, 11 bases remained unmatched. Germline loops: CDR1 DFQATT, CDR2 SNEGSKA (reference sequence). CDR3 sequence (DNA): TGCAGTGCTAGGGGAAATAGCGGGCTAAGCTCCTACGAGCAGTACTTC. Its translation is CSARGNSGLSSYEQYF.

The V call is TRBV10-1, the J call TRBJ2-5; unclear D gene. This CDR3 is 13 amino acids long. Per the germline V gene, CDR1 is WNHNN and CDR2 is SYGVQD (reference sequence). Deletions cut 4 bases from V and 3 bases from J, with 9 bases between. The CDR3 DNA sequence: TGCGCCAGCAGTGTACACGCCGAAGAGACCCAGTACTTC. Its translation: CASSVHAEETQYF.

This clonotype was detected a few times. The chain couples TRBV7-9 to TRBJ1-2; D may be TRBD1 (6 bases). The CDR3 consists of 15 residues. Trimming removed 2 bases from V and 4 bases from J, with 14 bases in between. The germline V gene encodes CDR1 SEHNR and CDR2 FQNEAQ (reference sequence). The CDR3 DNA sequence: TGTGCCAGCAGCTTACCCAAGGGGGTTTCCTATGGCTACACCTTC. Translating gives CASSLPKGVSYGYTF.

This clonotype was seen a handful of times. J is TRBJ1-2 and V is TRBV29-1, with 8 bases aligning to TRBD1. The CDR3 spans 14 residues. Per the germline V gene, CDR1 is SQVTM and CDR2 is ANQGSEA. The junction had 8 bases not matched to a gene; V was cut back by 4 bases and J by 4 bases. The CDR3 coding sequence is TGCAGCGTTGGGACAGGGAGTTCAGGCTATGGCTACACCTTC. This sequence encodes CSVGTGSSGYGYTF.

V is TRBV20-1 and J is TRBJ2-3, with 7 bases matching TRBD1. The CDR3 has 12 residues. The germline V gene encodes CDR1 DFQATT and CDR2 SNEGSKA (reference sequence). The CDR3 DNA reads TGCAGCGCGGACAGGAGCACAGATACGCAGTATTTT. Amino acids: CSADRSTDTQYF.

This clonotype was found many times. The chain joins TRBV12-3 or TRBV12-4 to TRBJ1-6, with D uncertain. This CDR3 is 13 amino acids long. Deletions cut 5 bases from V and 4 bases from J, with 6 bases between. Written as DNA, the CDR3 is TGTGCCAGCAGTACAAATTATAATTCACCCCTCCACTTT. It specifies CASSTNYNSPLHF.

The table lists this clonotype with many counts. The chain joins TRBV6-6 to TRBJ1-5; D possibly corresponds to TRBD1 (5 bases). V lost 2 bases, J lost 7 bases, and 18 bases lay in between. This CDR3 is 16 amino acids long. CDR1 is MNHNY and CDR2 is SVGAGI in the germline V gene (reference sequence). The CDR3 nucleotides are TGTGCCAGCAGTTACGGGGCAGGGCTACAGCACCAGCCCCAGCATTTT. Its translation is CASSYGAGLQHQPQHF.

Many counts were recorded for this clonotype. The chain links TRBV14 to TRBJ2-7, with a weak D call TRBD1 (5 bases). Germline assignment: CDR1 SGHDN and CDR2 FVKESK. The V end was cut by 3 bases, the J end by 5 bases, with 5 bases between. CDR3 length: 11 residues. CDR3 residues: CASSHRDEQYF. In DNA form, the CDR3 reads TGTGCCAGCAGCCACAGGGACGAGCAGTACTTC. Combining the CDR3 with reference TRBV14 and TRBJ2-7 gives the whole variable domain EAGVTQFPSHSVIEKGQTVTLRCDPISGHDNLYWYRRVMGKEIKFLLHFVKESKQDESGMPNNRFLAERTGGTYSTLKVQPAELEDSGVYFCASSHRDEQYFGPGTRLTVT.

This clonotype has more than one count but fewer than ten. The rearrangement links TRBV2 to TRBJ1-1, with D maybe TRBD1 (5 bases). The V gene's germline CDR1 is SNHLY and CDR2 FYNNEI. The V gene lost 4 bases and the J gene lost 0 bases, with 12 bases spanning the gap. The CDR3 totals 15 residues. The CDR3 loop is CASSALRAMNTEAFF. CDR3 nucleotides: TGTGCCAGCAGTGCGCTCAGGGCCATGAACACTGAAGCTTTCTTT. Full variable domain (rest looked up from reference TRBV2 and TRBJ1-1): EPEVTQTPSHQVTQMGQEVILRCVPISNHLYFYWYRQILGQKVEFLVSFYNNEISEKSEIFDDQFSVERPDGSNFTLKIRSTKLEDSAMYFCASSALRAMNTEAFFGQGTRLTVV.

This clonotype was seen repeatedly, ten times or more. J is TRBJ1-5 and V is TRBV12-3 or TRBV12-4; 9 bases align to TRBD1. The CDR3 has 16 residues. Losses at the gene ends were 5 bases for V and 0 bases for J; bases not matched to a gene: 5. The CDR3 DNA sequence: TGTGCCAGCAGTACACAGGGGGCGGTTAGCAATCAGCCCCAGCATTTT. Its translation: CASSTQGAVSNQPQHF.

This sequence joins TRBV14 and TRBJ2-7; D is unclear. The CDR3 loop spans 14 amino acids. Germline assignment: CDR1 SGHDN and CDR2 FVKESK. V was pared by 0 bases and J by 2 bases, with 8 bases between. The chain's CDR3 is CASSQDLDTYEQYF. DNA of the CDR3: TGTGCCAGCAGCCAAGATTTGGATACCTACGAGCAGTACTTC.

This clonotype was observed at least ten times. J is TRBJ1-1 and V is TRBV29-1, with 10 positions matching TRBD1. V gave up 7 bases and J gave up 1 base; unmatched junction bases: 9. The CDR3 has 15 amino acids. Germline V lookup: CDR1 SQVTM, CDR2 ANQGSEA. The CDR3 protein is CSATETGGWNTEAFF. CDR3 DNA: TGCAGCGCCACTGAGACAGGGGGCTGGAACACTGAAGCTTTCTTT.

This clonotype was observed many times. The chain carries TRBV5-1 and TRBJ1-2; tentative D call: TRBD1 (6 bases). Germline V gives CDR1 SGHRS, CDR2 YFSETQ. There are 13 residues in the CDR3. V was cut by 0 bases and J by 6 bases, with 9 bases left in between. CDR3 in DNA: TGCGCCAGCAGCTTGGGGACAGACAATGGCTACACCTTC. Its protein is CASSLGTDNGYTF.